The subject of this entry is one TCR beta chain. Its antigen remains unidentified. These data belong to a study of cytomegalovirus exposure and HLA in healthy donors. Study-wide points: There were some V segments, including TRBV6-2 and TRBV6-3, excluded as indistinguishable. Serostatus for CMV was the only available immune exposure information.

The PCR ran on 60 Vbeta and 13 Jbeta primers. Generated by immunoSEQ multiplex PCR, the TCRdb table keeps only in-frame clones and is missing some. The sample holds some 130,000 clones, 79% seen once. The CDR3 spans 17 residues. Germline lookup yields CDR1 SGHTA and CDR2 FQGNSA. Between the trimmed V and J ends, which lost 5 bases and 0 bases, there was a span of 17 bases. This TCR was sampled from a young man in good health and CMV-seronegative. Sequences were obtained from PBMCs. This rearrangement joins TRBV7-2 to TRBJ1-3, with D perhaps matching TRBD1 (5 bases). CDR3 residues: CASSGNGAGRSGNTIYF. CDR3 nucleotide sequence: TGTGCCAGCAGCGGTAATGGGGCCGGGCGCTCTGGAAACACCATATATTTT.